This T cell receptor (beta chain) was recovered during a study of blood T cell repertoires in COVID-19. For the study at large: Acute and convalescent COVID-19 samples came from the United States, Italy and Spain. From T cells, B-cell-depleted T cells, or PBMCs came the material, which was cDNA or gDNA.

Authors' methods: Amplification from reference gene primers served as the basis for estimated nucleated cell counts. TCRdb keeps only in-frame clones here, not all; method: immunoSEQ multiplex PCR. V, J and clone size are those of that table, while D and trimming were read from the DNA. This sample has tens of thousands of clones, with 80% to 95% found just once. The CDR3 is 15 residues long. V lost 3 bases to trimming and J lost 3 bases; unmatched junction nucleotides: 5. The V gene's germline CDR1 is SEHNR and CDR2 FQNEAQ (reference sequence). This chain joins TRBV7-9 and TRBJ1-2, with TRBD1 matching over 9 bases. Sequenced material: peripheral blood. The sequence came from a woman at least 80 years old with acute or convalescent COVID-19. The CDR3 is CASSLGQGQDYGYTF. CDR3 bases: TGTGCCAGCAGCTTGGGACAGGGACAGGACTATGGCTACACCTTC.